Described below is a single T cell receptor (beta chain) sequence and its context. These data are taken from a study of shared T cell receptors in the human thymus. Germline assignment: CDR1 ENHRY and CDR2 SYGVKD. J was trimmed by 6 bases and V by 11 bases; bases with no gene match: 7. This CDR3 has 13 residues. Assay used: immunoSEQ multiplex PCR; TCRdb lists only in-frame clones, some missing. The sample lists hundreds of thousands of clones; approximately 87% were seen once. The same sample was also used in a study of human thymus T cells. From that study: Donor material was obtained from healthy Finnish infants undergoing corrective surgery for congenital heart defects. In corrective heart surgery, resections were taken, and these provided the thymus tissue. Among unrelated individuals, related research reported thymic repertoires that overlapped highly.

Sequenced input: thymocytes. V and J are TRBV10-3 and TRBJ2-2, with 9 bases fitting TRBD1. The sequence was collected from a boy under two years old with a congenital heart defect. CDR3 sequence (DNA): TGTGCCTCAGATACAGGGGGCCCCGGGGAGCTGTTTTTT. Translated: CASDTGGPGELFF.